The clone carrying this TCR beta chain showed up just a few times. This entry comes from a study of early T cells in non-severe SARS-CoV-2 infection. Germline loops: CDR1 SGHRS, CDR2 YFSETQ. This CDR3 spans 14 amino acids. The germline V and J ends were trimmed by 2 bases and 6 bases, with 15 bases remaining between them. Individual cDNA molecules each received unique molecular identifiers attached to them. MiXCR, run by TCRdb on the 5' RACE reads, gives a single entry per CDR3 protein. The sample shows approximately 69,000 distinct CDR3 sequences, 10% to 15% of them seen only once. The chain links TRBV5-1 to TRBJ2-7; D may be TRBD1 or TRBD2 (5 bases each). This TCR was sampled from an adult who was a healthcare worker with PCR-confirmed SARS-CoV-2 infection or an uninfected control (not recorded which). Sample: whole blood. The CDR3 sequence: CASSFSQGRGEQYF. The DNA of the CDR3 is TGCGCCAGCAGCTTCAGCCAGGGACGGGGCGAGCAGTACTTC. The full variable domain, completed using reference TRBV5-1 and TRBJ2-7, is KAGVTQTPRYLIKTRGQQVTLSCSPISGHRSVSWYQQTPGQGLQFLFEYFSETQRNKGNFPGRFSGRQFSNSRSEMNVSTLELGDSALYLCASSFSQGRGEQYFGPGTRLTVT.